This T cell receptor beta chain was profiled in a study of blood T cell repertoires in COVID-19. The sample holds a few counts of this clone. The age range of participants was 18 to 89 years, with residence in fewer than 25 US areas. Authors' analysis steps: Amplification from reference gene primers served as the basis for estimated nucleated cell counts. The assay was immunoSEQ multiplex PCR, and TCRdb's table has in-frame clones only and misses some. V, J and clone size are those of that table, while D and trimming were read from the DNA. The sample includes a few hundred thousand clones, about 87% of them seen just once. The sample taken for sequencing was PBMCs or T cells enriched from blood (not recorded which). This TCR came from a young woman who had recovered from COVID-19.

This CDR3 is CASSLGRVNEKLFF. The CDR3 nucleotides are TGTGCCAGCAGCTTGGGCAGGGTTAATGAAAAACTGTTTTTT. This sequence joins TRBV7-2 and TRBJ1-4, with TRBD1 as a possible D gene (5 bases). Between the trimmed V and J ends, which lost 3 bases and 4 bases, there was a span of 9 bases. The CDR3 has 14 residues. The germline V gene encodes CDR1 SGHTA and CDR2 FQGNSA.